This TCR beta chain stems from a study of cytomegalovirus exposure and HLA in healthy donors. The trim removed 4 bases at V and 7 bases at J, leaving 21 bases unmatched. Germline CDR1 SGDLS, CDR2 YYNGEE. The CDR3 spans 19 residues. Researchers ran the PCR with 60 Vbeta and 13 Jbeta primers. Here immunoSEQ multiplex PCR was the method, and the copy in TCRdb shows in-frame clones only, minus some. The profile covers about 160,000 clones, with roughly 85% appearing a single time and 7.5% to 9% taken by the ten largest. The sequenced material came from PBMCs. The sequence was obtained from a male donor in good health and CMV-seropositive. This chain links TRBV9 with TRBJ2-2; 8 bases fit TRBD2. The CDR3 DNA follows: TGTGCCAGCAGCCCCCCAACGAAAGCGGGACTAGAACATTTCGGGGAGCTGTTTTTT. This codes for CASSPPTKAGLEHFGELFF.